This T cell receptor beta chain stems from a study of blood T cell repertoires in COVID-19. Study overall: Samples of COVID-19 (acute and convalescent) were obtained from the United States, Italy and Spain.

In the original analysis: Reference gene primer amplification gave estimated nucleated cell counts. The repertoire was sequenced with immunoSEQ multiplex PCR; TCRdb's copy has only in-frame clones and lacks some. V and J calls and clone size are as listed in that table; D and trimming were resolved from the DNA. The sample has about 250,000 clones, roughly 85% seen once. This clone was seen a single time. Participants had their cohort set by participant-reported clinical history. The CDR3 is 12 residues long. V was pared by 2 bases and J by 7 bases, with 5 bases between. CDR1 is KGHSH and CDR2 is LQKENI in the germline V gene.

This receptor was identified in a woman between 35 and 50 years old who had been exposed to COVID-19. The sequencing input was PBMCs or T cells enriched from blood (not recorded which). This chain links TRBV18 with TRBJ2-2; no definite D call. The CDR3 DNA is TGTGCCAGCTCACCAATCCGCGGGGAGCTGTTTTTT. Its protein product is CASSPIRGELFF.